This T cell receptor beta chain was observed in a study of cytomegalovirus exposure and HLA in healthy donors (dated by TCRdb to 2016 to 2017). Regarding the study in general: In an earlier analysis of under 750 of the donors, under 300 Gb of sequence data and just under 120 million unique TCR beta sequences from approximately 180 million T cells were reported. Around 330 gigabases of sequencing data and around 85 million unique TCR sequences made up an early release that covered several hundred HLA-typed donors. The genetic ancestry cluster associated with self-reported Caucasian donors included about 81% of the roughly 410 genotyped donors. The study aimed to test whether signatures of past pathogen exposure could be identified by cataloging public T cell receptors. Using immunosequencing, the study profiled T cell repertoires from 640 or so subjects and related those repertoires to cytomegalovirus serostatus. Besides the first cohort of roughly 660 subjects, a separate validation cohort made up of 120 different subjects was used. To predict cytomegalovirus infection status, the study combined high-throughput TCR immunosequencing, statistical association of individual TCRs with disease status, and machine learning. A later analysis re-examined previously published TCR beta repertoires from roughly 650 donors and added high-resolution HLA genotyping to investigate patterns of TCR occurrence. The later analysis used no new phenotypic data to find candidate immune exposures, relying instead on TCR beta sequences and their occurrence across donors. An earlier analysis of approximately 640 of the donors applied high-throughput TCR beta sequencing to assess whether each TCR beta V gene segment acted as functional or pseudogenic. Donor age, sex, ethnicity and CMV serostatus were compiled alongside the repertoire data. A later genetic analysis used genome-wide SNP genotypes for about 65% of the 666 donors, treating that subset as a discovery cohort. All discovery cohort repertoires had been generated using a single sequencing platform. Class I and class II HLA loci were covered by the typing at four-digit resolution. Typing coverage differed by locus: A, B, C, DRB1 and DQB1 were typed in roughly 620-640 donors, DQA1 in 522, DPA1 in 600 to 610, and DPB1 in 472. Roughly 5 DR-DQ haplotypes were handled as single units for association and clustering, since linkage in the cohort was strong. On average, around 240,000 unique TCR beta nucleotide sequences were sequenced per donor among a few hundred genotyped donors of the cohort, with about 17% of those sequences being non-productive.

As to this clone: What antigen it recognizes has not been identified. Base qualities are not provided; no much larger clone lies one nucleotide away.

The research as a whole found: Roughly 15 rarely observed V segments, including chromosome 9 orphons, were excluded from the earlier analysis of some 590 of the donors because counts were too low. In the study, around 150 TCR beta chains were listed as associated with cytomegalovirus. A further reported finding was that TCR beta sequences accurately predicted the HLA-A and HLA-B alleles for most subjects in the first cohort. While some public TCRs were present in many individuals, most TCR sequences turned up only very rarely across donors. Cytomegalovirus status was reported to be diagnosed by the classifier with high specificity and sensitivity in both the original and validation cohorts. In a later genetic analysis, fewer N-insertions in productive TCRs were reported among donors in an Asian-associated ancestry cluster than the roughly 670-donor mean. This cohort had only TCR beta chains sequenced, and the lack of alpha or paired-chain data limited which features could be detected. Assigning TCR associations to individual alleles was difficult when HLA alleles, especially DR and DQ, strongly co-occurred. According to a later analysis, TCR association rates differed among HLA loci, with DRB1 alleles showing the most associated TCRs and HLA-C alleles showing the fewest. According to the authors, the approach could potentially be generalized to other disease states and immunological phenotypes. V-gene and J-gene trimming of TCR beta chains was associated with a missense DCLRE1C variant in a later genetic analysis, and the association was replicated in an independent cohort. CMV serostatus was the only immune exposure information available for the cohort. Correlated functional status among segregating V segments might be attributable to linkage disequilibrium, but an unknown experimental factor could not be ruled out. Some IMGT-functional V segments, including TRBV6-2 and TRBV6-3, could not be distinguished by the 87-base-pair reads and were therefore excluded. Several of the top co-occurrence clusters appeared to be linked to parvovirus B19, influenza, CMV and Epstein-Barr virus, according to a later analysis. Compared with equally common non-associated chains, HLA-associated TCR beta chains in a later analysis were more clonally expanded and had lower generation probabilities. In a later analysis, around 17,000 TCR beta sequences were associated with specific HLA alleles at a false discovery rate of 0.05. Broadly in line with IMGT annotations, most TCR beta V segments showed up in productive rearrangements about 87% or about 30% of the time in an earlier analysis of 587 of the donors. Because some donors lacked HLA typing at each locus, the association tests relied only on the typed subset. The sequencing pipeline was judged likely to have produced a cluster of highly shared sequence variants as a technical artifact. A later analysis found that most CMV-associated TCR beta chains appeared HLA-restricted, with HLA associations seemingly driven largely by CMV exposure. In vitro tests confirmed that a few of the cytomegalovirus-associated TCR beta chains recognize cytomegalovirus antigens. The presence/absence analyses assumed that sequencing depth was roughly uniform across donors, and that assumption may not be true.

The CDR3 numbers 16 residues from cysteine through phenylalanine. Left in the record is the CDR3 DNA by itself, 48 bases read in frame from the first base. The germline V gene (reference sequence) sets CDR1 to SEHNR and CDR2 to FQNEAQ. V ends up 4 bases short and J 2 bases short, with an unmatched junction base count of 9. To prepare the library, the immunoSEQ multiplex PCR assay was applied. The multiplex PCR relied on a mix of 60 forward primers for TCR Vbeta segments and 13 reverse primers for TCR Jbeta segments. The CDR3 region of rearranged TCR beta genes was amplified from genomic DNA with a multiplex PCR assay. The amplified TCR beta libraries were sequenced on the Illumina HiSeq System as 87-base-pair reads. In the original analysis: A later analysis counted about 80 million unique TCR beta chains across the approximately 700 repertoires, and 9 million to 14 million of these chains were shared by at least two donors. To remove PCR and sequencing errors, raw reads were error-corrected and collapsed into unique sequences using a nearest-neighbor algorithm that merged closely related sequences. V, D and J gene segments were assigned by aligning CDR3 sequences to IMGT reference sequences. For a sequence to be retained, at least a six-nucleotide match to both a V gene segment and a J gene segment was required. A rearrangement was called productive if the CDR3 had no stop codons and remained in frame with V and J, and every other rearrangement was called non-productive. CDR3 was defined according to IMGT convention as the region running from the second conserved V-encoded cysteine to the conserved J-encoded phenylalanine. In an earlier analysis of around 640 of the donors, sequences lacking an unambiguous match to a single V gene segment were excluded. In an earlier analysis of roughly 500 of the donors, V segments were called functional above 56.7% productive rearrangements and were called segregating when the between-donor standard deviation exceeded 5%. To diagnose cytomegalovirus status from the catalog of TCR beta chain sequences, a statistical classification framework was built. A later analysis assigned V and J genes by comparing TCR nucleotide sequences with IMGT/GENE-DB human TR gene sequences. The TCRdist pipeline was used in a later analysis to assign CDR3 sequences and most-parsimonious VDJ recombination scenarios. In a later analysis, each TCR beta chain was defined by its CDR3 amino acid sequence together with its V-gene family, and reads without a unique V-gene family were excluded. As a way to deal with suspected cross-contamination and a sequencing artifact, a later analysis dropped over 550 nucleotide sequences that were highly shared and had low generation probability. For each public chain, a later analysis derived a clonal expansion index from normalized ranks of inferred template counts within each repertoire. A later analysis computed generation probabilities with a VDJ recombination model fitted to out-of-frame rearrangements, and checked the results against IGoR. In a later analysis, TCR-TCR, TCR-HLA and TCR-CMV co-occurrence was scored with hypergeometric tests, and a repertoire-size bias correction was applied to TCR pairs. A later analysis estimated false discovery rates by permuting HLA or CMV assignments 20 times. In a later analysis, co-occurring TCRs were grouped using DBSCAN, and TCRdist sequence similarity was added for clustering within HLA-allele-positive subsets. Co-occurrence clustering excluded repertoires with fewer than 30,000 or more than 120,000 public chains, plus five with anomalous nucleotide sharing. Held by TCRdb, this immuneACCESS table contains in-frame sequences only and omits some clones. Under half of the omission traces to an unresolved V gene where checked; the cause of the rest is unknown. That table supplies the V and J calls and clone size; D and trimming were determined from the DNA. In all, the sample holds 150,000 to 200,000 clones, and around nine tenths of those were seen once. Of the sample, approximately 1.5% falls within the top ten clones.

The cohort was made up of under 800 healthy bone marrow donors. At the time of sampling, every cohort member was nominally healthy, though immune exposures that went unrecorded were likely present. The donor was CMV seronegative and was included in the group of 352 seronegative cohort members. Each donor provided a peripheral blood sample, and peripheral blood mononuclear cells were used for TCR beta sequencing. Genomic DNA extraction from the blood cell samples was performed with the Qiagen DNeasy Blood Extraction Kit. In this chain, TRBV7-9 is recombined with TRBJ2-3, with 7 bases aligning to TRBD2. The sample was PBMCs. This TCR was recovered from a woman in her late teens or twenties in good health and CMV-seronegative. The DNA sequence is given as TGTGCCAGCAGCTCTAGGGACTACCTACCCACAGATACGCAGTATTTT. It translates to CASSSRDYLPTDTQYF.